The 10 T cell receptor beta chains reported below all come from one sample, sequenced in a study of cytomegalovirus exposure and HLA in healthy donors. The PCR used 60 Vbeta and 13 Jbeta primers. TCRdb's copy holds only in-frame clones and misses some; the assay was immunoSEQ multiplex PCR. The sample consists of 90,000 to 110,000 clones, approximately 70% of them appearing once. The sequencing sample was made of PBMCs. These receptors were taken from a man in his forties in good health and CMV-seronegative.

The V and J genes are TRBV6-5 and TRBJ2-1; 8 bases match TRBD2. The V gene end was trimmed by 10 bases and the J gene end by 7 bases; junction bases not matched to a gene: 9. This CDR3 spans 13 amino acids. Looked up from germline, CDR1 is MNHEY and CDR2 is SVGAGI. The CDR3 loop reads CAKSGGLINEQFF. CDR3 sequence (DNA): TGTGCCAAAAGCGGGGGCCTAATTAATGAGCAGTTCTTC.

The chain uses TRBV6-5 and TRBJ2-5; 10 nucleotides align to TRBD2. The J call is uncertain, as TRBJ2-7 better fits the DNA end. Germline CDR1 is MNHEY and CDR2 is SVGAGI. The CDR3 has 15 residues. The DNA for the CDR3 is TGTGCCAGCAGGAAAGCACTAGCGGGGCGGAACGAGCAGTACTTC. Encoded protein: CASRKALAGRNEQYF.

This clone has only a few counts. The CDR3 reads CASADTYYGYTF. The CDR3 DNA reads TGTGCCAGCGCTGACACGTATTATGGCTACACCTTC. The chain uses TRBV7-9 and TRBJ1-2; D is ambiguous. The germline V gene has CDR1 SEHNR and CDR2 FQNEAQ (reference sequence). With 8 bases removed from V and 5 bases from J, the gap between germline ends came to 12 bases. The CDR3 totals 12 residues.

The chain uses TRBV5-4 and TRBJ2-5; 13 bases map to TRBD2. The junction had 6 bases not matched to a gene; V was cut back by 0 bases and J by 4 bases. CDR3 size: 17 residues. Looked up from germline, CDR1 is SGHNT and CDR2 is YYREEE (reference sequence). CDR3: CASSLALAGGLGETQYF. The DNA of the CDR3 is TGTGCCAGCAGCTTGGCACTAGCGGGGGGGCTTGGAGAGACCCAGTACTTC.

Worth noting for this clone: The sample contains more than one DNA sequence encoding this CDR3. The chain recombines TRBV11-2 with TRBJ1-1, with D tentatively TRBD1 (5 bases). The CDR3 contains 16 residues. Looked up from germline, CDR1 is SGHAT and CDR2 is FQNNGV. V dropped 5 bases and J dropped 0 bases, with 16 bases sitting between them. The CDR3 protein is CASSLGVGTLNTEAFF. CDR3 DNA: TGTGCCAGCAGCCTAGGGGTGGGCACCCTGAACACTGAAGCTTTCTTT.

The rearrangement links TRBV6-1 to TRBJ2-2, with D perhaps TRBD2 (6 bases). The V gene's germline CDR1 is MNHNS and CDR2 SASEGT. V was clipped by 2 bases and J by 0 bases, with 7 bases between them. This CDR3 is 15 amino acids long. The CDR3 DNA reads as TGTGCCAGCAGTGAACCGGGGGCGAACACCGGGGAGCTGTTTTTT. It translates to CASSEPGANTGELFF.

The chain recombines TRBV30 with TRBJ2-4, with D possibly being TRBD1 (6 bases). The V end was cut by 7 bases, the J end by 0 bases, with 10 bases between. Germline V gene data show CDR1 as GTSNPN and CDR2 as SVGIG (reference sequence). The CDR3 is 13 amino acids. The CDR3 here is CALQGLAKNIQYF. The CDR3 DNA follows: TGTGCCTTACAGGGCCTAGCCAAAAACATTCAGTACTTC.

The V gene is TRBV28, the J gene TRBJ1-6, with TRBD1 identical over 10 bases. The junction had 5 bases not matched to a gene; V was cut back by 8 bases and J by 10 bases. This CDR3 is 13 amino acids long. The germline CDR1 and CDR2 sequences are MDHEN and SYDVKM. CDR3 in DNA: TGTGCCAGCGGTGGACAGGGGGGCTCACCCCTCCACTTT. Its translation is CASGGQGGSPLHF.

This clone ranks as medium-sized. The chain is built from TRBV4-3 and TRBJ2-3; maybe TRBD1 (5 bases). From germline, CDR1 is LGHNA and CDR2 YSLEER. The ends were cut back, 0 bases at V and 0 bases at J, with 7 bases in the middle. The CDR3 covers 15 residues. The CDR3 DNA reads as TGCGCCAGCAGCCAAGATGACAGCAGCACAGATACGCAGTATTTT. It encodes CASSQDDSSTDTQYF.

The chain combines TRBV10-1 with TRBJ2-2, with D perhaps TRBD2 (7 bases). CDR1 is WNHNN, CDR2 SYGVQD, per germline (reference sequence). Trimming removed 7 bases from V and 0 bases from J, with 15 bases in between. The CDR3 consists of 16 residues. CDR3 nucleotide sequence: TGCGCCAGCAAGAGAGGGGGGGGCCCGAACACCGGGGAGCTGTTTTTT. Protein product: CASKRGGGPNTGELFF.